This T cell receptor (beta chain) was sequenced in a study of PD-1 blockade in classical Hodgkin lymphoma. Overall study context: On a schedule of every 2 weeks, patients received nivolumab 3 mg/kg intravenously.

This clone appeared once. Time point noted: cycle 4 day 1 (C4D1), after less than seven weeks of nivolumab. All trial patients relapsed after autologous stem cell transplantation. Assay used: immunoSEQ multiplex PCR; TCRdb lists only in-frame clones, some missing. The repertoire includes around 46,000 clones, 85% to 90% of them detected once, and approximately 15% sits in the top ten. Looked up from germline, CDR1 is SGHRS and CDR2 is YFSETQ. V shed 0 bases and J shed 1 base, with 14 bases lying between them. The CDR3 contains 16 residues. V gene TRBV5-1 combines with J gene TRBJ2-7; D is perhaps TRBD1 (7 bases). The source material was peripheral blood mononuclear cells (PBMCs), sampled before the fourth cycle of nivolumab. The clonotype was recovered from a human donor with classical Hodgkin lymphoma. The CDR3 region has the DNA TGCGCCAGCAGCTTGGAGGGCAGGGGGGTGTCCTACGAGCAGTACTTC. This encodes CASSLEGRGVSYEQYF.